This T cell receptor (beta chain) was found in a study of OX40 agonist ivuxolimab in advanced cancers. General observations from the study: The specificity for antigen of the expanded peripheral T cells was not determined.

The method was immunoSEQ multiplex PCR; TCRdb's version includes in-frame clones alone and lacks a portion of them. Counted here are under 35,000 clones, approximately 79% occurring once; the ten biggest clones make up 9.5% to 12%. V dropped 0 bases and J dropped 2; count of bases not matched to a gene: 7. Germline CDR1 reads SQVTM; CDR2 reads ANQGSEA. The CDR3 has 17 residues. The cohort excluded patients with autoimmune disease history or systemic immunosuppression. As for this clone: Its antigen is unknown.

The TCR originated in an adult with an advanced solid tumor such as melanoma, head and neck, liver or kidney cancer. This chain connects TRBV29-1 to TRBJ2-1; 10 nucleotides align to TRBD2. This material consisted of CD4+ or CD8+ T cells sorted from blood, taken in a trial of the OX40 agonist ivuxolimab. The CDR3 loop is CSVEDIGSGGAYNEQFF. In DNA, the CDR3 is TGCAGCGTTGAAGATATTGGGAGCGGGGGGGCCTACAATGAGCAGTTCTTC.